The T cell receptor beta chain under discussion was sequenced for a study of shared clonotypes between healthy human individuals. This clone was observed at least ten times. Other DNA sequences within the sample encode an identical CDR3. The input for sorted-subset replicate PCRs was approximately 210 ng DNA, 25,000 to 30,000 T cell genomes. The protocol was immunoSEQ multiplex PCR, while the TCRdb copy is restricted to in-frame clones and leaves out a portion. The sample consists of 780,000 or so clones, around 77% of them appearing once. Trimming cost V 0 bases and J 7 bases, with 3 bases left between them. CDR1 and CDR2 from the germline V gene are ENHRY and SYGVKD. The CDR3 has 12 residues.

The sample comprised memory CD4+ T cells sorted from blood. Noted subset: CD45RA-negative fraction. The genes are TRBV10-3 and TRBJ1-4; D unclear. The source is a young woman in good health. CDR3 bases: TGTGCCATCAGTGAGTCAGCTGAAAAACTGTTTTTT. This translates into CAISESAEKLFF.